Each of the 8 T cell receptor beta chains below was sequenced from the same sample in a study of human T cells and chemical hapten exposure. Indicated time point: patch test 1, 2 weeks after DPC sensitization. The treatment: therapeutic diphenylcyclopropenone sensitization with weekly scalp DPC. Sequencing started from total RNA isolated from unfractionated whole blood. TCRdb redid the calling of the RACE reads with MiXCR, one entry per CDR3 protein. The sample carries 40,000 to 50,000 distinct CDR3 sequences, 4% recorded once. Sequenced here: whole blood, sampled in connection with sensitization to the hapten diphenylcyclopropenone (DPC). The source is a man aged 50 to 59 with alopecia areata. Some clones in this sample may be carry-over from other donors' samples.

This clonotype occurred many times. This chain uses TRBV7-3 with TRBJ2-1; D gene ambiguous. CDR3 size: 16 residues. Germline assignment: CDR1 SGHTA and CDR2 FQGTGA. V dropped 4 bases and J dropped 0 bases, with 13 bases sitting between them. The CDR3 nucleotides are TGTGCCAGCAGCTCCACCCCGTCAAGCTCCTACAATGAGCAGTTCTTC. It codes for CASSSTPSSSYNEQFF.

This clonotype has at least ten counts. This chain uses TRBV7-2 with TRBJ2-7, with 8 positions matching TRBD1. This CDR3 has 15 residues. Germline V gene lookup returns CDR1 SGHTA and CDR2 FQGNSA. The J segment lost 2 bases and the V segment lost 5 bases, leaving 8 bases of the junction unmatched. The CDR3 DNA follows: TGTGCCAGCAGCCCTGACAGGGGATTAACCTACGAGCAGTACTTC. It encodes CASSPDRGLTYEQYF.

This clonotype occurred many times. This chain uses TRBV29-1 with TRBJ2-3; TRBD2 matches at 8 bases. V trimming: 4 bases; J trimming: 0 bases; junction bases outside the gene matches: 9. The CDR3 is 16 amino acids. Germline V gene sequence: CDR1 SQVTM, CDR2 ANQGSEA. CDR3 region: CSVVERASGSTDTQYF. The CDR3 bases are TGCAGCGTTGTAGAGAGGGCTAGCGGGAGCACAGATACGCAGTATTTT.

Ten or more counts support this clonotype. The chain is built from TRBV3-1 and TRBJ2-7; tentative D call: TRBD1 (6 bases). Germline loops: CDR1 LGHDT, CDR2 YNNKEL (reference sequence). The CDR3 runs to 14 residues. V gave up 0 bases and J gave up 4 bases, with 10 bases separating them. The CDR3: CASSQEGQPYEQYF. CDR3 nucleotides: TGTGCCAGCAGCCAAGAAGGACAGCCTTACGAGCAGTACTTC.

The chain has TRBV11-2 and TRBJ2-3, with TRBD1 identical over 7 bases. CDR1 SGHAT and CDR2 FQNNGV come from the germline V gene. There are 18 residues in the CDR3. J lost 1 base, V lost 4 bases, and 14 bases had no gene match. This CDR3 reads CASSSGETGVLRTDTQYF. CDR3 in DNA: TGTGCCAGCAGCTCTGGGGAAACAGGGGTGTTGCGCACAGATACGCAGTATTTT.

This clonotype has just a few counts. V gene TRBV24-1 combines with J gene TRBJ2-3; 10 bases match TRBD2. The CDR3 consists of 16 residues. V lost 4 bases and J lost 4; bases outside the gene matches: 7. Germline V gene sequence: CDR1 KGHDR, CDR2 SFDVKD. The CDR3 coding sequence is TGTGCCACCAGTGAGACCACTAGCGGGACGCCAGATACGCAGTATTTT. It specifies CATSETTSGTPDTQYF.

In its sample, this clonotype was seen a few times. The chain combines TRBV19 with TRBJ2-1; D uncertain. Germline-derived CDR1 and CDR2 are LNHDA and SQIVND (reference sequence). The CDR3 contains 14 residues. V lost 7 bases and J lost 4, with 14 bases in between. The chain's CDR3 is CASKRAGKYNEQFF. The CDR3 nucleotides are TGTGCCAGTAAACGGGCCGGAAAGTACAATGAGCAGTTCTTC.

This clonotype was seen at least ten times. The chain joins TRBV3-1 to TRBJ2-1; 12 positions match TRBD2. V lost 4 bases to trimming and J lost 7 bases; unmatched junction nucleotides: 5. Germline loops: CDR1 LGHDT, CDR2 YNNKEL (reference sequence). This CDR3 has 15 residues. CDR3 sequence: CASSRGLAGKNEQFF. CDR3 nucleotides: TGTGCCAGCAGCCGGGGACTAGCGGGTAAAAATGAGCAGTTCTTC.